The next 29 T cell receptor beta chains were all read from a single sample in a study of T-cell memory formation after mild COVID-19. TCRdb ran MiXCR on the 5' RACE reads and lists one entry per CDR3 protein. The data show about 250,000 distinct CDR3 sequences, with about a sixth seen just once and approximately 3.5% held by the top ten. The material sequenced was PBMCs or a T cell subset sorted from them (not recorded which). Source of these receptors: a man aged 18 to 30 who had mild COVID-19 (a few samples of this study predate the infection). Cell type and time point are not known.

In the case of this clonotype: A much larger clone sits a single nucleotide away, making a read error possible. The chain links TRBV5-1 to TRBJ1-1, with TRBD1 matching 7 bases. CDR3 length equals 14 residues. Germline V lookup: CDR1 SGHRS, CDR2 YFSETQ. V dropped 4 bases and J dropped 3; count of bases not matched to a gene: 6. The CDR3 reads CASSITGVDTEAFF. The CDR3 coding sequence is TGCGCCAGCAGCATTACAGGGGTGGACACTGAAGCTTTCTTT.

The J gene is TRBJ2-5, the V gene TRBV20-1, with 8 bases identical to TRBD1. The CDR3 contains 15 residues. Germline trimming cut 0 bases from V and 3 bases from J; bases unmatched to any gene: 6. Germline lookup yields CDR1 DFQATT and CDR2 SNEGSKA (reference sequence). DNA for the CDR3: TGCAGTGCTAGAGATGGCGGACAGGGAAAAGAGACCCAGTACTTC. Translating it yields CSARDGGQGKETQYF.

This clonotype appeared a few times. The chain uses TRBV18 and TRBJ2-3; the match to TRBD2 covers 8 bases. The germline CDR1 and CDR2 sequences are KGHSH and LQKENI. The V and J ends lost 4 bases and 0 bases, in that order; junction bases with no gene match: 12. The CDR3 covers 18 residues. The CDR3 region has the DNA TGTGCCAGCTCACTGGGGAGGCGCGGGGGGCTGAGCACAGATACGCAGTATTTT. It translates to CASSLGRRGGLSTDTQYF. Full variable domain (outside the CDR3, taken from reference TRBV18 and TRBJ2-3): NAGVMQNPRHLVRRRGQEARLRCSPMKGHSHVYWYRQLPEEGLKFMVYLQKENIIDESGMPKERFSAEFPKEGPSILRIQQVVRGDSAAYFCASSLGRRGGLSTDTQYFGPGTRLTVL.

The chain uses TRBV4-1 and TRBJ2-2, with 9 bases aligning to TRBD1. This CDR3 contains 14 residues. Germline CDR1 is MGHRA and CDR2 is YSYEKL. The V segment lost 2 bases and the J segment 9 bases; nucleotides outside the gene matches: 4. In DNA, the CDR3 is TGCGCCAGCAGCCAAATACAGGGGGCGTGGGAGCTGTTTTTT. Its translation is CASSQIQGAWELFF.

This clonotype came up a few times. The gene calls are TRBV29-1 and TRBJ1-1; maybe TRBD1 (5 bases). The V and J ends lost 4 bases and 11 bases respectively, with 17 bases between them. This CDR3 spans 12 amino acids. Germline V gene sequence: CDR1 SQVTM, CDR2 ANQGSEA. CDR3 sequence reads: CSVARGEGQAFF. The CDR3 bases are TGCAGCGTTGCACGAGGGGAGGGTCAGGCTTTCTTT.

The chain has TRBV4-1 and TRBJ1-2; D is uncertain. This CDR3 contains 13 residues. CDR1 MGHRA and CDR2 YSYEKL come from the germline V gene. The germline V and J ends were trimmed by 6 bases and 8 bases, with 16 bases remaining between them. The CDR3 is CASRESRARGYTF. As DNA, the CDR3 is TGCGCCAGCAGAGAGTCCCGGGCTAGGGGCTACACCTTC.

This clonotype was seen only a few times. CDR3 DNA: TGTGCCAGCAGCCCACTCCCTGGATCGCGATATTTT. It codes for CASSPLPGSRYF. The rearrangement links TRBV7-2 to TRBJ2-3; D is unresolved. This CDR3 region has 12 residues. From germline, CDR1 is SGHTA and CDR2 FQGNSA. Trimming left V 5 bases short and J 15 bases short, with 18 bases between.

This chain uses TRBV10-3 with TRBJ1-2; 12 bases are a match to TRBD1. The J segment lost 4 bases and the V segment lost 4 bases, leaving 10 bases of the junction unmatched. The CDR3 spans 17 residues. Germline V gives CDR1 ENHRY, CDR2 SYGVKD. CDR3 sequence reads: CAISGAAGTGGSYGYTF. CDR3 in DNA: TGTGCCATCAGTGGGGCTGCCGGGACAGGGGGCTCCTATGGCTACACCTTC.

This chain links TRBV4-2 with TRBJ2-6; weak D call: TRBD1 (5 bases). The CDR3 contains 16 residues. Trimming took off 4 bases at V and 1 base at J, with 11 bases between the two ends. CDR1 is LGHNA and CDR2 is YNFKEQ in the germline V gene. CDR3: CASSPQGYSGANVLTF. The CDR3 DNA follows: TGTGCCAGCAGCCCCCAGGGCTATTCTGGGGCCAACGTCCTGACTTTC.

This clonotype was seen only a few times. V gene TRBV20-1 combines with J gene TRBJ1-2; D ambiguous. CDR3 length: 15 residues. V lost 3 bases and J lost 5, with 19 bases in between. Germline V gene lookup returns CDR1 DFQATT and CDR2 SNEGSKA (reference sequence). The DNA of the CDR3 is TGCAGTGCTAGCCCCCCCGCCCGGGCCGGGTATGGCTACACCTTC. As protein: CSASPPARAGYGYTF.

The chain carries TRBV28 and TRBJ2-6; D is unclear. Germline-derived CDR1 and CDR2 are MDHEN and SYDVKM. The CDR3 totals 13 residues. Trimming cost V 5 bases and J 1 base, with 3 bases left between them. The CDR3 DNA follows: TGTGCCAGCAGTGTGTCTGGGGCCAACGTCCTGACTTTC. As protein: CASSVSGANVLTF.

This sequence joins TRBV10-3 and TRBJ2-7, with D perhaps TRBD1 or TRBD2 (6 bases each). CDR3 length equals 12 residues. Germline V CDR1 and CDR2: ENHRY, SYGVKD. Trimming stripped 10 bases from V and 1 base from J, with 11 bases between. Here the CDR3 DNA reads TGTGCCAGCGGGACACCTTCCTACGAGCAGTACTTC. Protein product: CASGTPSYEQYF.

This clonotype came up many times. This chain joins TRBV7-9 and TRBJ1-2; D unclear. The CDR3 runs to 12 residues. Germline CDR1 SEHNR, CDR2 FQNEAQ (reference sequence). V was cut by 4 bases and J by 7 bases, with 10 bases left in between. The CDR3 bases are TGTGCCAGCAGCTCCGGTCCAGGTGGCTACACCTTC. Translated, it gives CASSSGPGGYTF.

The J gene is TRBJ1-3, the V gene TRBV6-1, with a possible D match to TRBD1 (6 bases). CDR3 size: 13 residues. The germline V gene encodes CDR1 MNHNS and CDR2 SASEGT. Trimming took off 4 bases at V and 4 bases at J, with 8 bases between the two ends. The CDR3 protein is CASSVDSGNTIYF. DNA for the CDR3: TGTGCCAGCAGTGTGGACAGCGGAAACACCATATATTTT.

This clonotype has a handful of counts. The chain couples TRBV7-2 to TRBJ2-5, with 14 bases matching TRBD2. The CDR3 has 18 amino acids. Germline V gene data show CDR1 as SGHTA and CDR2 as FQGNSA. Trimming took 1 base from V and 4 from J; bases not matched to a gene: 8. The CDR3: CASSLGGLAGGSGETQYF. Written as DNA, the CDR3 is TGTGCCAGCAGCTTAGGTGGACTAGCGGGGGGAAGTGGAGAGACCCAGTACTTC.

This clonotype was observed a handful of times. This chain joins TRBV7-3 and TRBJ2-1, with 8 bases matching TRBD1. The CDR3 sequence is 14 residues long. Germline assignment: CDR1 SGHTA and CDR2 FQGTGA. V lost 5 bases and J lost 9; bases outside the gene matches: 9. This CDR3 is CASSPDRDRGEQFF. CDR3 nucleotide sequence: TGTGCCAGCAGCCCGGACAGGGATAGGGGTGAGCAGTTCTTC.

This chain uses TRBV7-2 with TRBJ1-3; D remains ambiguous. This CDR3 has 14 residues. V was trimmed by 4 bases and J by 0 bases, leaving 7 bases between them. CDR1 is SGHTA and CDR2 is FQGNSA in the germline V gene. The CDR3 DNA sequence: TGTGCCAGCAGCTCGCAGGACTCTGGAAACACCATATATTTT. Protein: CASSSQDSGNTIYF.

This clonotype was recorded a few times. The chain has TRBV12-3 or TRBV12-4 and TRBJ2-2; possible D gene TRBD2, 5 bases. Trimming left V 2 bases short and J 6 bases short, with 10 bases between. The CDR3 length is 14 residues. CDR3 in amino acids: CASSLSSVAGELFF. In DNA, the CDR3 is TGTGCCAGCAGTTTAAGTAGCGTGGCCGGGGAGCTGTTTTTT.

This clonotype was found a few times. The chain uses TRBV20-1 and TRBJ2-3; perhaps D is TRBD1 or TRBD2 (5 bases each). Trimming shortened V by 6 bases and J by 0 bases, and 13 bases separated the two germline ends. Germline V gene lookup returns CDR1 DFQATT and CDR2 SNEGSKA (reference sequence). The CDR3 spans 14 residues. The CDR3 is CSAVGRPSTDTQYF. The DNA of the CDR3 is TGCAGTGCCGTGGGACGGCCGAGCACAGATACGCAGTATTTT.

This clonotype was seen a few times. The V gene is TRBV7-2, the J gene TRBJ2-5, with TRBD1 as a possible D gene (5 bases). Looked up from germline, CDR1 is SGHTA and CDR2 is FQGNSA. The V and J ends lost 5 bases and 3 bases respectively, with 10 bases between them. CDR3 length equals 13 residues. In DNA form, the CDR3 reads TGTGCCAGCAGCCCGACAGTCAAAGAGACCCAGTACTTC. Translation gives CASSPTVKETQYF.

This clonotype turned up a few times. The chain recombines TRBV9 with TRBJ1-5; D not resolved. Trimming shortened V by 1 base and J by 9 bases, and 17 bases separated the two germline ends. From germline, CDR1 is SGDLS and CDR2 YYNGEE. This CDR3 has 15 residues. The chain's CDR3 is CASSVYPSTSSPQHF. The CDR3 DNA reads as TGTGCCAGCAGCGTATATCCCTCTACGTCCTCGCCCCAGCATTTT.

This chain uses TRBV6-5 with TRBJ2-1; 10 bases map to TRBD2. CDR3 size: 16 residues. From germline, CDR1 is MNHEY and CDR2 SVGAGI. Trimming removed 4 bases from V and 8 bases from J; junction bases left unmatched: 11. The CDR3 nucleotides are TGTGCCAGCAGTTCCACCGGGACTAGCGTTTTCTATGAGCAGTTCTTC. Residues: CASSSTGTSVFYEQFF.

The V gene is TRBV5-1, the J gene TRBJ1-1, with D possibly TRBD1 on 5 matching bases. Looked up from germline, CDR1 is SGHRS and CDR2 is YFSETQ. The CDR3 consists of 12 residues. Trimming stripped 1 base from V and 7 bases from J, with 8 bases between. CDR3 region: CASSLSGFEAFF. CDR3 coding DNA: TGCGCCAGCAGCTTGTCAGGGTTTGAAGCTTTCTTT.

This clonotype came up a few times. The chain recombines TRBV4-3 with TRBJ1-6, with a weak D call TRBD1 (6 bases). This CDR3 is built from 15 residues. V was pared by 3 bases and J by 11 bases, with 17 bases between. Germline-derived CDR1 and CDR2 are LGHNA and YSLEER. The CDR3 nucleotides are TGCGCCAGCAGCCAGGAGAACAGGGAAGGAACACCCCTCCACTTT. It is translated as CASSQENREGTPLHF.

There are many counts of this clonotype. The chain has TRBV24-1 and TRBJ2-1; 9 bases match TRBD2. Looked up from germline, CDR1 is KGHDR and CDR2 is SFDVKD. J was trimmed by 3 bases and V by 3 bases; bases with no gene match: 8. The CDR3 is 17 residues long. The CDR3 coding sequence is TGTGCCACCAGTGATCCTCGCGCGGGGGGGCGCTACAATGAGCAGTTCTTC. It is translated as CATSDPRAGGRYNEQFF.

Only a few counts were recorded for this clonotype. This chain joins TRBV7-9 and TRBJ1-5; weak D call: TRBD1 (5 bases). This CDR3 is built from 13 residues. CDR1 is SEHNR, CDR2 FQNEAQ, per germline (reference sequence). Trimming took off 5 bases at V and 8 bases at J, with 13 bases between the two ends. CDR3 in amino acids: CASSRLPGEPQHF. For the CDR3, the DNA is TGTGCCAGCAGCCGTCTTCCGGGGGAGCCCCAGCATTTT.

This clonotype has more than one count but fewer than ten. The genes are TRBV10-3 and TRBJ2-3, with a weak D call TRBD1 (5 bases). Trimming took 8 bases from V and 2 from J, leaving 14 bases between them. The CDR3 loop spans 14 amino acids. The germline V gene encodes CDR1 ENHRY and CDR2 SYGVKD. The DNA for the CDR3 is TGTGCCATCTCGATAGACAGAGACACAGATACGCAGTATTTT. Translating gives CAISIDRDTDTQYF.

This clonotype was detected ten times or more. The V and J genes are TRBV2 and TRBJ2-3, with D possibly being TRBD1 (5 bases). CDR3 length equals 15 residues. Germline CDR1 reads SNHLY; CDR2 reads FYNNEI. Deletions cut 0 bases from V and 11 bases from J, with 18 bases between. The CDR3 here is CASSEAQGRFRMQYF. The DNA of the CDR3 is TGTGCCAGCAGTGAAGCGCAGGGTCGTTTCCGTATGCAGTATTTT.

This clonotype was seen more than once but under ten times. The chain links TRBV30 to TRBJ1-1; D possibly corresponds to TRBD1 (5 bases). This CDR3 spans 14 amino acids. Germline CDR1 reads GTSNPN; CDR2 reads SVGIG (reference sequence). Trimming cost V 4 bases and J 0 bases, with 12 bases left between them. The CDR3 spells CAWNPGTLNTEAFF. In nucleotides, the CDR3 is TGTGCCTGGAACCCCGGGACGTTGAACACTGAAGCTTTCTTT.